This TCR beta chain originates from a study of response to subunit inactivated influenza vaccine. Study findings and constraints: Authors suggested few new T cells are recruited by each seasonal influenza vaccination.

V dropped 6 bases and J dropped 1 base, with 16 bases sitting between them. There are 15 residues in the CDR3. Germline V gene data show CDR1 as SNHLY and CDR2 as FYNNEI. TCRdb independently ran MiXCR on the RT-PCR reads; one entry per CDR3 protein. The sample yields some 640,000 distinct CDR3 sequences, approximately 13% seen once. About this clonotype itself: Its antigen is currently unknown.

The chain uses TRBV2 and TRBJ2-7; D might be TRBD1 (5 bases). This clonotype was obtained from a man over 45 who received an inactivated influenza vaccine. The sequencing used PBMCs from blood, collected around 15 days before vaccination. The CDR3 is CASSEPRGSSYEQYF. The CDR3 DNA reads as TGTGCCAGCAGCGAACCAAGGGGTTCTTCCTACGAGCAGTACTTC.